Listed below are T cell receptor beta chains from one sample, sequenced in a study of T cell responses to AZD1222 COVID-19 vaccine. Sequencing used immunoSEQ multiplex PCR; TCRdb keeps in-frame clones, though not all of them. The sample has more than 70,000 clones, under 95% seen once. The sample was peripheral blood, taken 28 days after the second AZD1222 dose. The origin of the receptors is an adult who received the AZD1222 COVID-19 vaccine. CDR3s include the opening cysteine and the closing phenylalanine or tryptophan. The D gene is left open where the match is weak. Clone size is stated in some rows and not others, as once, few, many or a class when expanded.

d_call: -
clone_size: -
v_call: TRBV5-6
j_call: TRBJ1-6
cdr3_aa: CASSLRPDSPLHF
cdr3_nt: TGTGCCAGCAGCCTCCGTCCCGATTCACCCCTCCACTTT

d_call: TRBD1
clone_size: few
v_call: TRBV9
j_call: TRBJ1-5
cdr3_aa: CASSVAGQVNQPQHF
cdr3_nt: TGTGCCAGCAGCGTTGCGGGACAGGTCAATCAGCCCCAGCATTTT

d_call: TRBD2
clone_size: -
v_call: TRBV9
j_call: TRBJ2-1
cdr3_aa: CASSVGTSGRGGREQFF
cdr3_nt: TGTGCCAGCAGCGTCGGGACTAGCGGGAGGGGAGGGCGTGAGCAGTTCTTC

d_call: TRBD2
clone_size: -
v_call: TRBV7-9
j_call: TRBJ2-1
cdr3_aa: CASSLREGYNEQFF
cdr3_nt: TGTGCCAGCAGCTTACGGGAGGGTTACAATGAGCAGTTCTTC

d_call: TRBD1
clone_size: once
v_call: TRBV2
j_call: TRBJ1-2
cdr3_aa: CASMRAGGYGYTF
cdr3_nt: TGTGCCAGCATGAGGGCAGGGGGCTATGGCTACACCTTC

d_call: -
clone_size: -
v_call: TRBV7-9
j_call: TRBJ2-2
cdr3_aa: CASSFSTGELFF
cdr3_nt: TGTGCCAGCAGCTTCTCTACCGGGGAGCTGTTTTTT

d_call: -
clone_size: -
v_call: TRBV7-9
j_call: TRBJ2-7
cdr3_aa: CASSPPPGSHEQYF
cdr3_nt: TGTGCCAGCAGCCCCCCCCCAGGGAGCCACGAGCAGTACTTC

d_call: -
clone_size: once
v_call: TRBV5-1
j_call: TRBJ2-7
cdr3_aa: CASSTGTGTYEQYF
cdr3_nt: TGCGCCAGCAGCACCGGGACGGGGACCTACGAGCAGTACTTC

d_call: TRBD1
clone_size: -
v_call: TRBV20-1
j_call: TRBJ1-1
cdr3_aa: CSASDRDRDFYMNTEAFF
cdr3_nt: TGCAGTGCTAGTGACCGGGACAGGGATTTCTACATGAACACTGAAGCTTTCTTT

d_call: -
clone_size: -
v_call: TRBV5-4
j_call: TRBJ2-3
cdr3_aa: CASSLGSTDTQYF
cdr3_nt: TGTGCCAGCAGCTTAGGGAGCACAGATACGCAGTATTTT

d_call: -
clone_size: -
v_call: TRBV27
j_call: TRBJ1-4
cdr3_aa: CASSFRVTTNEKLFF
cdr3_nt: TGTGCCAGCAGTTTCAGGGTTACAACTAATGAAAAACTGTTTTTT

d_call: -
clone_size: -
v_call: TRBV7-9
j_call: TRBJ2-3
cdr3_aa: CASSGLVSTDTQYF
cdr3_nt: TGTGCCAGCAGCGGACTGGTTAGCACAGATACGCAGTATTTT

d_call: TRBD1
clone_size: -
v_call: TRBV11-2
j_call: TRBJ2-1
cdr3_aa: CASSLGQGSYNEQFF
cdr3_nt: TGTGCCAGCAGCTTAGGACAGGGGTCCTACAATGAGCAGTTCTTC

d_call: -
clone_size: -
v_call: TRBV6-2/TRBV6-3
j_call: TRBJ2-5
cdr3_aa: CASSYWGTAGEETQYF
cdr3_nt: TGTGCCAGCAGTTACTGGGGGACAGCGGGAGAAGAGACCCAGTACTTC

d_call: TRBD1
clone_size: once
v_call: TRBV10-3
j_call: TRBJ1-6
cdr3_aa: CAISPGQGNSPLHF
cdr3_nt: TGTGCCATCAGCCCGGGACAGGGAAATTCACCCCTCCACTTT

d_call: -
clone_size: once
v_call: TRBV14
j_call: TRBJ1-2
cdr3_aa: CASSPGDRGYTF
cdr3_nt: TGTGCCAGCAGCCCAGGGGATCGAGGCTACACCTTC

d_call: -
clone_size: -
v_call: TRBV27
j_call: TRBJ2-7
cdr3_aa: CASSLSAGLGYEQYF
cdr3_nt: TGTGCCAGCAGTTTATCTGCGGGACTTGGCTACGAGCAGTACTTC

d_call: -
clone_size: -
v_call: TRBV18
j_call: TRBJ2-3
cdr3_aa: CASSPSVADTQYF
cdr3_nt: TGTGCCAGCTCACCCTCCGTGGCAGATACGCAGTATTTT

d_call: -
clone_size: -
v_call: TRBV5-1
j_call: TRBJ2-7
cdr3_aa: CASSSLPSGHALLYEQYF
cdr3_nt: TGCGCCAGCAGCTCCCTCCCCTCGGGGCATGCCCTACTCTACGAGCAGTACTTC

d_call: -
clone_size: once
v_call: TRBV6-5
j_call: TRBJ1-2
cdr3_aa: CASSYVGLGASGYTF
cdr3_nt: TGTGCCAGCAGTTACGTGGGCCTAGGGGCGAGTGGCTACACCTTC

d_call: -
clone_size: -
v_call: TRBV27
j_call: TRBJ2-1
cdr3_aa: CASSRPSSYNEQFF
cdr3_nt: TGTGCCAGCAGTCGGCCTAGCTCCTACAATGAGCAGTTCTTC

d_call: -
clone_size: once
v_call: TRBV6-1
j_call: TRBJ1-2
cdr3_aa: CASSEALRGDYGYTF
cdr3_nt: TGTGCCAGCAGTGAAGCGCTTCGGGGGGACTATGGCTACACCTTC

d_call: -
clone_size: -
v_call: TRBV5-4
j_call: TRBJ2-5
cdr3_aa: CASSLAAGEAAQYF
cdr3_nt: TGTGCCAGCAGCTTGGCTGCCGGGGAGGCGGCCCAGTACTTC

d_call: TRBD2
clone_size: -
v_call: TRBV9
j_call: TRBJ2-5
cdr3_aa: CASSLAGSWQETQYF
cdr3_nt: TGTGCCAGCAGCCTAGCGGGGAGTTGGCAAGAGACCCAGTACTTC

d_call: -
clone_size: once
v_call: TRBV2
j_call: TRBJ1-2
cdr3_aa: CASTGVLSYGYTF
cdr3_nt: TGTGCCAGCACGGGGGTTCTAAGCTATGGCTACACCTTC

d_call: -
clone_size: -
v_call: TRBV28
j_call: TRBJ1-2
cdr3_aa: CASRTVNYGYTF
cdr3_nt: TGTGCCAGCAGGACAGTTAACTATGGCTACACCTTC

d_call: -
clone_size: -
v_call: TRBV28
j_call: TRBJ1-3
cdr3_aa: CASSTGFSGNTIYF
cdr3_nt: TGTGCCAGCAGTACAGGGTTCTCTGGAAACACCATATATTTT

d_call: -
clone_size: -
v_call: TRBV24-1
j_call: TRBJ2-2
cdr3_aa: CATGGGKNTGELFF
cdr3_nt: TGTGCCACCGGGGGAGGAAAAAACACCGGGGAGCTGTTTTTT

d_call: -
clone_size: -
v_call: TRBV4-2
j_call: TRBJ2-7
cdr3_aa: CASRGTGEYEQYF
cdr3_nt: TGTGCCAGCCGGGGGACGGGGGAATACGAGCAGTACTTC

d_call: -
clone_size: -
v_call: TRBV28
j_call: TRBJ2-3
cdr3_aa: CASSPPVYRDPHTQYF
cdr3_nt: TGTGCCAGCAGTCCCCCTGTATACCGGGACCCTCATACGCAGTATTTT

d_call: TRBD2
clone_size: -
v_call: TRBV28
j_call: TRBJ2-7
cdr3_aa: CASSFRRELAYEQYF
cdr3_nt: TGTGCCAGCAGTTTCCGGCGGGAGTTGGCCTACGAGCAGTACTTC

d_call: TRBD1
clone_size: -
v_call: TRBV18
j_call: TRBJ2-7
cdr3_aa: CASSYRDRVYEQYF
cdr3_nt: TGTGCCAGCTCCTACCGGGACAGGGTCTACGAGCAGTACTTC

d_call: -
clone_size: -
v_call: TRBV6-5
j_call: TRBJ2-3
cdr3_aa: CASRGFTDTQYF
cdr3_nt: TGTGCCAGCAGAGGTTTTACAGATACGCAGTATTTT

d_call: -
clone_size: -
v_call: TRBV28
j_call: TRBJ1-5
cdr3_aa: CASNRGRAQPQHF
cdr3_nt: TGTGCCAGCAATCGAGGGAGGGCTCAGCCCCAGCATTTT

d_call: -
clone_size: -
v_call: TRBV21-1
j_call: TRBJ1-5
cdr3_aa: CASSKAGDSNQPQHF
cdr3_nt: TGTGCCAGCAGCAAAGCAGGGGATAGCAATCAGCCCCAGCATTTT

d_call: -
clone_size: -
v_call: TRBV19
j_call: TRBJ1-5
cdr3_aa: CASKQPGQLGDQPQHF
cdr3_nt: TGTGCCAGTAAGCAGCCGGGACAACTGGGGGATCAGCCCCAGCATTTT

d_call: TRBD1
clone_size: -
v_call: TRBV3-1/TRBV3-2
j_call: TRBJ2-1
cdr3_aa: CASSPRDRGEQFF
cdr3_nt: TGTGCCAGCAGCCCCCGGGACAGAGGGGAGCAGTTCTTC

d_call: -
clone_size: -
v_call: TRBV10-1
j_call: TRBJ2-3
cdr3_aa: CASSESVGSHTDTQYF
cdr3_nt: TGCGCCAGCAGTGAGTCTGTGGGAAGCCACACAGATACGCAGTATTTT

d_call: -
clone_size: -
v_call: TRBV6-2/TRBV6-3
j_call: TRBJ2-5
cdr3_aa: CASSSEGLWETQYF
cdr3_nt: TGTGCCAGCAGTTCGGAGGGGCTTTGGGAGACCCAGTACTTC

d_call: -
clone_size: once
v_call: TRBV24-1
j_call: TRBJ1-5
cdr3_aa: CATRVQGWRAPGRPQHF
cdr3_nt: TGTGCCACCAGAGTCCAGGGTTGGCGGGCTCCAGGACGACCCCAGCATTTT

d_call: TRBD1
clone_size: -
v_call: TRBV5-1
j_call: TRBJ1-2
cdr3_aa: CASSLAGQGDGYTF
cdr3_nt: TGCGCCAGCAGCTTGGCCGGGCAGGGGGATGGCTACACCTTC

d_call: -
clone_size: -
v_call: TRBV7-9
j_call: TRBJ2-2
cdr3_aa: CASSRRSSEEGELFF
cdr3_nt: TGTGCCAGCAGCCGTCGCTCCTCCGAAGAGGGGGAGCTGTTTTTT

d_call: TRBD2
clone_size: -
v_call: TRBV3-1/TRBV3-2
j_call: TRBJ2-5
cdr3_aa: CASSLLAGGMETQYF
cdr3_nt: TGTGCCAGCAGCCTTCTAGCGGGAGGGATGGAGACCCAGTACTTC

d_call: -
clone_size: -
v_call: TRBV15
j_call: TRBJ2-1
cdr3_aa: CATSRGGTTYNEQFF
cdr3_nt: TGTGCCACCAGCAGAGGCGGGACCACCTACAATGAGCAGTTCTTC

d_call: -
clone_size: -
v_call: TRBV2
j_call: TRBJ2-1
cdr3_aa: CASSGFVGGAYNEQFF
cdr3_nt: TGTGCCAGCAGTGGCTTTGTGGGTGGGGCTTACAATGAGCAGTTCTTC

d_call: TRBD2
clone_size: -
v_call: TRBV28
j_call: TRBJ2-3
cdr3_aa: CASSSVGLAGGIVTQYF
cdr3_nt: TGTGCCAGCAGTTCCGTCGGACTAGCGGGAGGGATAGTTACGCAGTATTTT

d_call: -
clone_size: once
v_call: TRBV19
j_call: TRBJ2-5
cdr3_aa: CASSQRVDQETQYF
cdr3_nt: TGTGCCAGCAGTCAAAGGGTGGACCAAGAGACCCAGTACTTC

d_call: TRBD2
clone_size: once
v_call: TRBV9
j_call: TRBJ2-2
cdr3_aa: CASSPKSRWTSGKTGELFF
cdr3_nt: TGTGCCAGCAGCCCTAAATCGAGGTGGACTAGCGGGAAGACCGGGGAGCTGTTTTTT

d_call: TRBD1
clone_size: -
v_call: TRBV7-9
j_call: TRBJ1-2
cdr3_aa: CASSLGQGYGYTF
cdr3_nt: TGTGCCAGCAGCTTAGGACAGGGGTATGGCTACACCTTC

d_call: -
clone_size: -
v_call: TRBV27
j_call: TRBJ2-4
cdr3_aa: CASSLRGSAAGKNIQYF
cdr3_nt: TGTGCCAGCAGCCTACGGGGGAGCGCGGCGGGCAAAAACATTCAGTACTTC